This T cell receptor (beta chain) was observed in a study of CD8 T cells in Susac syndrome. Reverse transcription of roughly 0.5 to 1 ug RNA used random hexamers. Amplification of TCR beta CDR3 was carried out by immunoSEQ multiplex PCR, which covered 54 Vbeta and 13 Jbeta segments. TCRdb independently ran MiXCR on the immunoSEQ multiplex PCR reads; one entry per CDR3 protein. Here the sample spans just over 300,000 distinct CDR3 sequences, roughly nine tenths being singletons. CDR1 is SQVTM, CDR2 ANQGSEA, per germline. This CDR3 is 12 amino acids long. V gave up 5 bases and J gave up 2 bases, with 10 bases separating them. In the multiple sclerosis control group, patients were treatment-naive and had stable or active relapsing-remitting disease.

V is TRBV29-1 and J is TRBJ2-7; maybe TRBD2 (5 bases). Sequencing input: CD4+ T cells from PBMCs. The sequence was collected from a human donor with multiple sclerosis. As DNA, the CDR3 is TGCAGCGTTACGGGGAGAACCTACGAGCAGTACTTC. Its protein product is CSVTGRTYEQYF.